This T cell receptor (beta chain) was captured by sequencing in a study of CD8+CD57+ T cells in acquired aplastic anemia (dated by TCRdb to the late 2010s). Regarding the study in general: Extracted DNA from sorted CD4+ and CD8+ cells averaged around 2.9 ug, ranging from roughly 0.17 to 27.4 ug. Healthy donor samples averaged approximately 10 million reads for CD4+ and roughly 12 million for CD8+ cells. Findings and caveats that apply to the study as a whole: Twenty-nine CD8+ CDR3 sequences were shared between patients and controls but appeared highly expressed in patients and within their immunodominant clones. Patients and healthy controls showed no significant difference in CD8+ Simpson's diversity (P=0.060).

The study deep-sequenced TCR repertoires of sorted CD4+ and CD8+ blood T cells from severe aplastic anemia patients and healthy subjects. Ficoll-Paque density gradient centrifugation was used to isolate peripheral blood mononuclear cells. Before DNA extraction, CD4+ and CD8+ T cells were sorted by FACS or by magnetic beads. Genomic DNA served as template for TCR beta VDJ combination and CDR3 sequence profiling. An Illumina HiSeq 2000 was used for TCR repertoire sequencing. The paper's processing steps were these. TRBV/TRBJ rearrangement plots, CDR3 size and DJ length profiles, and Simpson's diversity index were used to assess repertoires. The most abundant DNA sequence in the deep sequencing data was taken as the immunodominant clone. CDR3 amino acid sequences were checked for sharing between subjects and were compared against published repertoires and the VDJdb database. TCRdb handled the public reads itself, with Q25 trimming in fastp and clone calling in MiXCR, and kept productive beta chains. Each CDR3 protein gets just one entry, which takes the most common genes and DNA from the rows behind it. For this entry, the V and J calls and clone size follow TCRdb and not the study's own pipeline. A total of just over 400,000 distinct CDR3 sequences appear in this sample, around 72% of them only once. The top ten hold 4% of the sample.

From the cysteine through the phenylalanine, the CDR3 covers 15 amino acids. The DNA shown is the 45-base CDR3, in frame from base 1. Relative to germline, V is 5 bases shorter and J is 4 bases shorter, with 17 bases between their ends. Sequences LNHNV (CDR1) and YYDKDF (CDR2) are obtained from the germline V gene (reference sequence). With regard to this clonotype: Its recognized antigen is unknown. No base-level quality is on record; no much larger clone is a single base apart.

Sequenced material: sorted CD4+, CD8+, or CD8+CD57+ T cells (not recorded which) from PBMCs. The TCR comes from a human donor in good health, serving as a control. The chain uses TRBV15 and TRBJ1-2; the D gene assignment is ambiguous. The CDR3 sequence is CATSPSVGRSYGYTF. The nucleotides are TGTGCCACCAGCCCGAGCGTGGGCCGATCCTATGGCTACACCTTC.